The following is a T cell receptor beta chain sequence with its context. The antigen is undetermined. The TCRbeta library incorporated unique molecular identifiers. TCRdb reprocessed the PCR reads via MiXCR and lists one record per CDR3 protein. The sample carries under 750,000 distinct CDR3 sequences, roughly 23% recorded once. This sample was taken from a study of T-cell reconstitution after alpha-beta-depleted transplantation in children. Study-wide findings and caveats: Several hundred expanded graft clones reportedly gave rise to the alpha-beta T cells present about two months after transplant. Some patients' high day-60 TCRbeta diversity was traced to surviving recipient T cells and thymic progenitors.

CDR1 SGHRS and CDR2 YFSETQ come from the germline V gene. The CDR3 is made up of 13 amino acids. Deletions cut 5 bases from V and 2 bases from J, with 8 bases between. The sample in question was PBMCs, mostly from graft donor cells, obtained 360 days after TCRalphabeta/CD19-depleted stem cell transplant. The TCR sequence derives from a boy less than two years old who had a stem cell transplant for acute myeloid leukemia, so the T cells may come from the graft donor. The V gene is TRBV5-1, the J gene TRBJ1-3; D remains unclear. In DNA form, the CDR3 reads TGCGCCAGCAGACCCACAACTGGAAACACCATATATTTT. It codes for CASRPTTGNTIYF.